Sequencing of this TCR beta chain was carried out in a study of Graves' ophthalmopathy and Graves' hyperthyroidism. Points from the study as a whole: In separating ophthalmopathy from stable hyperthyroidism, a 13-signature model achieved around 85% sensitivity and 75% to 84% specificity.

RNA transcripts provided the template for amplifying TCR beta CDR3 regions. The first round was an RT-PCR with HTBI primers, and the second round was a multiplex PCR. TCRdb recomputed calls from the multiplex PCR reads with MiXCR, one row per CDR3 protein. The sample records hundreds of thousands of distinct CDR3 sequences, roughly 21% being singletons. Details on this clonotype: Its target is not known.

Stable hyperthyroidism meant no progression to ophthalmopathy within 18 months of follow-up. The CDR3 extends over 13 amino acids. With 7 bases removed from V and 4 bases from J, the gap between germline ends came to 11 bases. The germline gives CDR1 MNHNS, CDR2 SASEGT. The V call is TRBV6-1, the J call TRBJ1-5; possibly TRBD1 for D (5 bases). This sequence was found in a woman between 18 and 29 years old with stable Graves' hyperthyroidism. The sample comprised peripheral blood. For the CDR3, the DNA is TGTGCCAGCACGGGGGGATGGAATCAGCCCCAGCATTTT. Residues: CASTGGWNQPQHF.